The 14 T cell receptor beta chains below come from one sample, sequenced in a study of cytomegalovirus exposure and HLA in healthy donors. This PCR relied on a set of 60 Vbeta primers and 13 Jbeta primers. The data were produced by immunoSEQ multiplex PCR, yet TCRdb's version contains in-frame clones alone and is incomplete. This sample yields fewer than 200,000 clones, of which about 78% are seen a single time; 5.7% belongs to the top ten. The sample taken for sequencing was PBMCs. The receptors come from a middle-aged man in good health and CMV-seronegative.

The V call is TRBV4-1, the J call TRBJ1-5; D possibly corresponds to TRBD1 (5 bases). CDR1 is MGHRA, CDR2 YSYEKL, per germline. V was pared by 0 bases and J by 7 bases, with 19 bases between. The CDR3 totals 17 residues. CDR3 in amino acids: CASSQEFGRVMGQPQHF. For the CDR3, the DNA is TGCGCCAGCAGCCAAGAATTTGGCAGGGTGATGGGGCAGCCCCAGCATTTT.

This sequence joins TRBV10-1 and TRBJ2-3, with 8 bases identical to TRBD1. Germline V CDR1 and CDR2: WNHNN, SYGVQD (reference sequence). With V trimmed by 2 bases and J by 6 bases, 7 bases remained unmatched. The CDR3 loop spans 15 amino acids. For the CDR3, the DNA is TGCGCCAGCAGTGAGGCCCGGACAGGGTTGGATACGCAGTATTTT. Translated, it gives CASSEARTGLDTQYF.

The chain's CDR3 is CASRRAGDSSYEQYF. CDR3 in DNA: TGCGCCAGCAGACGCGCGGGAGACAGTTCCTACGAGCAGTACTTC. This chain connects TRBV10-2 to TRBJ2-7, with TRBD2 identical over 7 bases. Germline V lookup: CDR1 WSHSY, CDR2 SAAADI. CDR3 length equals 15 residues. The J segment lost 1 base and the V segment lost 6 bases, leaving 9 bases of the junction unmatched.

This clone was observed once. The V gene is TRBV11-1, the J gene TRBJ1-1; D call uncertain. Germline CDR1 SGHAT, CDR2 FQDESV (reference sequence). This CDR3 contains 14 residues. The V and J ends lost 5 bases and 0 bases respectively, with 10 bases between them. The CDR3 is CASSRAGMNTEAFF. The DNA of the CDR3 is TGTGCCAGCAGCAGGGCGGGAATGAACACTGAAGCTTTCTTT.

The CDR3 loop reads CASSLRTDYTF. The CDR3 DNA reads as TGTGCCAGCAGCTTAAGGACTGACTACACCTTC. The chain is built from TRBV7-2 and TRBJ1-2; no clear D. V was clipped by 2 bases and J by 10 bases, with 8 bases between them. The CDR3 is made up of 11 amino acids. CDR1 and CDR2 from the germline V gene are SGHTA and FQGNSA.

The chain links TRBV2 to TRBJ1-2; 12 nucleotides match TRBD1. This CDR3 region has 15 residues. V was clipped by 4 bases and J by 7 bases; unmatched bases: 7. Per germline, CDR1 SNHLY and CDR2 FYNNEI. CDR3 sequence (DNA): TGTGCCAGCAGTGTATCGGGACAGGGGGCAGGTGGCTACACCTTC. Amino acid sequence: CASSVSGQGAGGYTF.

This chain links TRBV27 with TRBJ2-7; 9 bases match TRBD2. Germline V gene sequence: CDR1 MNHEY, CDR2 SMNVEV (reference sequence). The V gene end was trimmed by 9 bases and the J gene end by 1 base; junction bases not matched to a gene: 4. The CDR3 runs to 13 residues. The CDR3 DNA reads TGTGCCAGGACTAGCGGTTCATCCTACGAGCAGTACTTC. Protein sequence: CARTSGSSYEQYF.

This clone was counted between two and nine times. V usage is TRBV2 and J usage is TRBJ1-5, with D possibly TRBD1 on 5 matching bases. Germline V gene sequence: CDR1 SNHLY, CDR2 FYNNEI. Trimming removed 3 bases at V and 2 bases at J, with 11 bases between. The CDR3 is 15 residues long. The CDR3 protein is CASSEDTYGNQPQHF. Here the CDR3 DNA reads TGTGCCAGCAGTGAGGACACATATGGCAATCAGCCCCAGCATTTT.

This clone has only a few counts. The V gene is TRBV5-6, the J gene TRBJ1-1; D ambiguous. Trimming shortened V by 1 base and J by 3 bases, and 10 bases separated the two germline ends. The germline V gene has CDR1 SGHDT and CDR2 YYEEEE. The CDR3 has 14 amino acids. The CDR3 DNA reads as TGTGCCAGCAGCTTGTACGGGGATGACACTGAAGCTTTCTTT. It is translated as CASSLYGDDTEAFF.

The chain links TRBV29-1 to TRBJ1-5; the D gene is possibly TRBD1 (5 bases). This CDR3 has 14 residues. Germline CDR1 and CDR2: SQVTM and ANQGSEA. Trimming took off 4 bases at V and 0 bases at J, with 10 bases between the two ends. The CDR3 DNA reads as TGCAGCGTTGTACCGACAGATAGCAATCAGCCCCAGCATTTT. Translated: CSVVPTDSNQPQHF.

This chain uses TRBV6-5 with TRBJ2-7; possibly TRBD2 for D (6 bases). The CDR3 is made up of 14 amino acids. With 0 bases removed from V and 3 bases from J, the gap between germline ends came to 9 bases. Germline loops: CDR1 MNHEY, CDR2 SVGAGI. CDR3 sequence reads: CASSYSGGLYEQYF. In DNA form, the CDR3 reads TGTGCCAGCAGTTACTCGGGGGGTCTCTACGAGCAGTACTTC.

This clone was seen only a few times. The chain recombines TRBV5-5 with TRBJ2-3; 7 bases are shared with TRBD2. This CDR3 has 15 amino acids. J gave up 2 bases and V 2 bases, and 5 bases lay outside the gene matches. The germline V gene encodes CDR1 SGHKS and CDR2 YYEKEE (reference sequence). CDR3 sequence: CASSLSGVITDTQYF. For the CDR3, the DNA is TGTGCCAGCAGCTTAAGCGGGGTAATCACAGATACGCAGTATTTT. Together with reference TRBV5-5 and TRBJ2-3, the CDR3 gives the full variable domain: DAGVTQSPTHLIKTRGQQVTLRCSPISGHKSVSWYQQVLGQGPQFIFQYYEKEERGRGNFPDRFSARQFPNYSSELNVNALLLGDSALYLCASSLSGVITDTQYFGPGTRLTVL.

This chain joins TRBV7-9 and TRBJ1-2, with D possibly TRBD1 on 5 matching bases. The CDR3 totals 16 residues. Trimming shortened V by 3 bases and J by 8 bases, and 22 bases separated the two germline ends. In germline, CDR1 is SEHNR, CDR2 FQNEAQ (reference sequence). The CDR3 bases are TGTGCCAGCAGCTTCGCTGGGACTCATCACGGGGCGGGCTACACCTTC. Translation gives CASSFAGTHHGAGYTF.

V gene TRBV27 combines with J gene TRBJ2-2, with D hard to call. Per the germline V gene, CDR1 is MNHEY and CDR2 is SMNVEV (reference sequence). Trimming left V 9 bases short and J 0 bases short, with 8 bases between. The CDR3 totals 13 residues. For the CDR3, the DNA is TGTGCCAGTACACCCGCGAACACCGGGGAGCTGTTTTTT. It encodes CASTPANTGELFF.